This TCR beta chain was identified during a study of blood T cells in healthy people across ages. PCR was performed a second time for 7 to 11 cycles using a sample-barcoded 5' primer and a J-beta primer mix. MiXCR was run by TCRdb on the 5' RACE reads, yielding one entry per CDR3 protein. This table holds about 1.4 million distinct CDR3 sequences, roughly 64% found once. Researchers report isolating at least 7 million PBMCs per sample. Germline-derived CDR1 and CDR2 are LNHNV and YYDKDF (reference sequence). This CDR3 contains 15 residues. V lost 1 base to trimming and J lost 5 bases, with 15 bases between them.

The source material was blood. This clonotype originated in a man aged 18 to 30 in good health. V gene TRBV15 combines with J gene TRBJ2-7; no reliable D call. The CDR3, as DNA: TGTGCCACCAGCAGAGCGCATAGCTTTAATGACGAGCAGTACTTC. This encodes CATSRAHSFNDEQYF. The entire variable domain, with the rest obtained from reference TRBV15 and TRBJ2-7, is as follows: DAMVIQNPRYQVTQFGKPVTLSCSQTLNHNVMYWYQQKSSQAPKLLFHYYDKDFNNEADTPDNFQSRRPNTSFCFLDIRSPGLGDTAMYLCATSRAHSFNDEQYFGPGTRLTVT.